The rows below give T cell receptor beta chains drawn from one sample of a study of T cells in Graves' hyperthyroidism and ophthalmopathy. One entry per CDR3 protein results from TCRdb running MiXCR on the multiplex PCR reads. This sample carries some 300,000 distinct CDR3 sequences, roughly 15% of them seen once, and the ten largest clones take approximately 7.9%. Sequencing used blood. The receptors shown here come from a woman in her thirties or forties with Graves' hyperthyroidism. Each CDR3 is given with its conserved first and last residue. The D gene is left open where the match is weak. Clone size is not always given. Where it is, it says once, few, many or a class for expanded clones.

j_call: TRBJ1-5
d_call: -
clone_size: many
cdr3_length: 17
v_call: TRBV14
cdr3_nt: TGTGCCAGCAGCCAAGCCCCGGGACGGACTAGCAATCAGCCCCAGCATTTT
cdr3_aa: CASSQAPGRTSNQPQHF

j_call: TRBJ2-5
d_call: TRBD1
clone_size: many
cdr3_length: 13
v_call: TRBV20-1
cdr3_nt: TGCAGTGCTAGACTGGACAGGGCAGAGACCCAGTACTTC
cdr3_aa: CSARLDRAETQYF

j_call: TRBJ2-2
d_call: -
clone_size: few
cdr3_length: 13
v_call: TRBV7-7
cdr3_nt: TGTGCTAGCAGCAACCTGAACACCGGGGAGCTGTTTTTT
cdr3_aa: CASSNLNTGELFF

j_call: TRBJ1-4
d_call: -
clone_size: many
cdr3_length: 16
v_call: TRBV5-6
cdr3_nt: TGTGCCAGCAGCTTGGGCGTCCGGGACGGCCATGAAAAACTGTTTTTT
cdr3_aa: CASSLGVRDGHEKLFF

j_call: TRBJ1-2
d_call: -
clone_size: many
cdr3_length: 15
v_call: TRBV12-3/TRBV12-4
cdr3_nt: TGTGCCAGCAGTTTGTCTCCAGACACCTTCTATGGCTACACCTTC
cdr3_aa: CASSLSPDTFYGYTF

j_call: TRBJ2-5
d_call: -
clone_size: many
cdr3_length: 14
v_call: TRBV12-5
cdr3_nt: TGTGCTAGTGGGAGTGGGCACCAAGGAGAGACCCAGTACTTC
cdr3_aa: CASGSGHQGETQYF

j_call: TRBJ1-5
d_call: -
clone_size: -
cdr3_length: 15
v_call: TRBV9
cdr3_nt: TGTGCCAGCAGCGTAGAACGTAGGAACAATCAGCCCCAGCATTTT
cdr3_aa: CASSVERRNNQPQHF

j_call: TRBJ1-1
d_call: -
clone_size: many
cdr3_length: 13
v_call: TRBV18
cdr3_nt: TGTGCCAGCTCACCAGGGGTGAACACTGAAGCTTTCTTT
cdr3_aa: CASSPGVNTEAFF

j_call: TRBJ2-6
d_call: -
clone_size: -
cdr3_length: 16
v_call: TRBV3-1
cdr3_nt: TGTGCCAGCTCACCAACAGGAACTTCTGGGGCCAACGTCCTGACTTTC
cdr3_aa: CASSPTGTSGANVLTF

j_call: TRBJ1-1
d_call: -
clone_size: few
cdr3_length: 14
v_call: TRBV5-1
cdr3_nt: TGCGCCAGCAGAGTAGGGACGACCGGCACTGAAGCTTTCTTT
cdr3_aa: CASRVGTTGTEAFF

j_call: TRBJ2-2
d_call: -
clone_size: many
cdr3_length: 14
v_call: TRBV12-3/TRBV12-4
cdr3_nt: TGTGCCAGCAGTTTATCCGGGGGCACCGGGGAGCTGTTTTTT
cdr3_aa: CASSLSGGTGELFF

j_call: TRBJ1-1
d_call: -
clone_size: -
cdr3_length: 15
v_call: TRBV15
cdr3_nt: TGTGCCACCAGCAGAGATCTGACGGACTACCACGGGGCTTTCTTT
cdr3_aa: CATSRDLTDYHGAFF

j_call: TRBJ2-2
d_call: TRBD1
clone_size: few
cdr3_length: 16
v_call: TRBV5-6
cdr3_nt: TGTGCCAGCAGCTTAGCCGGGACAGGGGTCACCGGGGAGCTGTTTTTT
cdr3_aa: CASSLAGTGVTGELFF

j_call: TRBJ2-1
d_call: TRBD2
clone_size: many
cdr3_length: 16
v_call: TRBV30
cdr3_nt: TGTGCCTGGAGTGCAACCGGACTAGCGGGAGTCAATGAGCAGTTCTTC
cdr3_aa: CAWSATGLAGVNEQFF

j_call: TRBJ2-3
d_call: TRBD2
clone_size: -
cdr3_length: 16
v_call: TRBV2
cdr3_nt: TGTGCCAGCAAGGGTACAACTAGCGGGCCTACAGATACGCAGTATTTT
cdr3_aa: CASKGTTSGPTDTQYF

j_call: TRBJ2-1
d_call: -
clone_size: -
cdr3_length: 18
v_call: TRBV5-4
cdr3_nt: TGTGCCAGCAGCTTCGAGATCGGCGGCCCGCCGAGCCACAATGAGCAGTTCTTC
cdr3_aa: CASSFEIGGPPSHNEQFF

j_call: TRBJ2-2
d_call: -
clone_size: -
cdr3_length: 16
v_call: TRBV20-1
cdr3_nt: TGCAGTGCTAGATATCAGATCTCCGGCAACACCGGGGAGCTGTTTTTT
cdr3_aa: CSARYQISGNTGELFF

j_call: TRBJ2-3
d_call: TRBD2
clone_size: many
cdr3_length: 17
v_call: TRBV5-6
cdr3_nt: TGTGCCAGCAGCTCTTTCGGACTAGCGGGAGTCACAGATACGCAGTATTTT
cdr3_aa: CASSSFGLAGVTDTQYF

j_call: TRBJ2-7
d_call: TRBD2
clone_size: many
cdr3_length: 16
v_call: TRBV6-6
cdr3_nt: TGTGCCAGCAGTTACTCGGTGACTAGCGGTGCCTACGAGCAGTACTTC
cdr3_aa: CASSYSVTSGAYEQYF

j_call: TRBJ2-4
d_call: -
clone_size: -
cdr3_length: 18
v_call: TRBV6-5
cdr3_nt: TGTGCCAGCAGTTACGGGCAGGGGACTAAGTATGGTATGAACATTCAGTACTTC
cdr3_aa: CASSYGQGTKYGMNIQYF

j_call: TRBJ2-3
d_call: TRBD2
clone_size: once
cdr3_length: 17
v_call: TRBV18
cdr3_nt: TGTGCCAGCTCACCACGGGCTAGCGGGAGCCAAGCAGATACGCAGTATTTT
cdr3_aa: CASSPRASGSQADTQYF

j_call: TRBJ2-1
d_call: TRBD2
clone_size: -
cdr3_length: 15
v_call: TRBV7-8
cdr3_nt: TGTGCCAGCAGCCGCAGGACTAGCGGGAGGTATGAGCAGTTCTTC
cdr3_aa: CASSRRTSGRYEQFF

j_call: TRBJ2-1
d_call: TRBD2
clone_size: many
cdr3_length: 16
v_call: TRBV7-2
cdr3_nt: TGTGCCAGCAGCCGTAAACTTAGCGGGCTTTACAATGAGCAGTTCTTC
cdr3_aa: CASSRKLSGLYNEQFF

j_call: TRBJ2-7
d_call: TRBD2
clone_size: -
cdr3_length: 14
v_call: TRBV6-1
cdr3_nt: TGTGCCAGCAGCACTAGCGGGAGTGTGTACGAGCAGTACTTC
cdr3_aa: CASSTSGSVYEQYF

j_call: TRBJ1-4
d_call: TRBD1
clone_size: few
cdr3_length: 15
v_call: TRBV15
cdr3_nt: TGTGCCACCAGCTACCGACAGGGGGAAAGTGAAAAACTGTTTTTT
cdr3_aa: CATSYRQGESEKLFF

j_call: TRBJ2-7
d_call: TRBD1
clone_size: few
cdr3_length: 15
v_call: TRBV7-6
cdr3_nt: TGTGCCAGCAGCTTAGCCGAGGGGGCGTCCTACGAGCAGTACTTC
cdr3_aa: CASSLAEGASYEQYF

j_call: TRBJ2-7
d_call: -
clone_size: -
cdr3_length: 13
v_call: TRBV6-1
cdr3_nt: TGTGCCAGCAGTGTAAGGTCGACCTACGAGCAGTACTTC
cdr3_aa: CASSVRSTYEQYF